Described below is a single T cell receptor beta chain sequence and its context. Its antigen is currently unknown. This entry comes from a study of regulatory T cells in long-lasting Graves disease. Study-wide points: Accuracy may have been reduced by the small sample size.

Trimming took 0 bases from V and 0 from J, leaving 9 bases between them. This CDR3 contains 16 residues. CDR1 is MNHEY, CDR2 SVGAGI, per germline. This sample's time point: newly diagnosed GD, antithyroid drugs for less than 3 months. Extracted PBMC RNA gave rise to the TCR library. Construction of the TCR beta libraries employed iRepertoire HTBI primers in conjunction with Arm-PCR of CDR3 regions. Via MiXCR, TCRdb re-called the multiplex PCR reads, giving one row per CDR3 protein. The table has 250,000 to 300,000 distinct CDR3 sequences, about 18% seen once. These same data were also listed under a study on T cells in Graves' hyperthyroidism and ophthalmopathy. That study reports: A set of HTBI primers served as the primers for a first-round RT-PCR of the TCR CDR3. Stable hyperthyroidism was separated from ophthalmopathy by a model based on 13 V-J features.

This sequence was found in a woman in her twenties or thirties with Graves disease. Sample: peripheral blood mononuclear cells (PBMCs), taken at new diagnosis, from a patient treated with antithyroid drugs. The chain uses TRBV6-5 and TRBJ1-3; D not resolved. CDR3 amino acids: CASSYSERSSGNTIYF. CDR3 DNA: TGTGCCAGCAGTTACTCCGAACGTAGCTCTGGAAACACCATATATTTT.